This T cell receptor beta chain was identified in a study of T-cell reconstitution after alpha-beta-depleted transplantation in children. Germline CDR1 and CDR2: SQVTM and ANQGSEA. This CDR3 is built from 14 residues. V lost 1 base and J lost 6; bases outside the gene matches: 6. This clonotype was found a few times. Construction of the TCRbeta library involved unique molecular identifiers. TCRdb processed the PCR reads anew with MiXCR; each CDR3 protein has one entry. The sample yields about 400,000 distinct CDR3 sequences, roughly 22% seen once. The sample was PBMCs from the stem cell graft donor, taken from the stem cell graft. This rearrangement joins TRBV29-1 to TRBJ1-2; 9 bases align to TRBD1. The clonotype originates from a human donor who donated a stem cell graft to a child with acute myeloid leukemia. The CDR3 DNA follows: TGCAGCGTTGAAGTTACAGGGGGCGGGAATGGCTACACCTTC. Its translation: CSVEVTGGGNGYTF.